The entry that follows covers one TCR beta chain sequence. The antigen is unknown. Each donor was nominally healthy when sampled (though unrecorded immune exposures were likely). This entry comes from a study of cytomegalovirus exposure and HLA in healthy donors. Study overall: Early on, a data release was issued that held 85 million to 95 million unique TCRs from HLA-typed donors.

This PCR relied on a set of 60 Vbeta primers and 13 Jbeta primers. Generated by immunoSEQ multiplex PCR, the TCRdb table keeps only in-frame clones and is missing some. The sample holds roughly 120,000 clones, 70% to 85% seen once. Study-wide points: Within an earlier analysis, most TCR beta V segments proved productive either about 87% or about 30% of the time. Despite most TCR sequences being rare, some public TCRs occurred in many donors.

V was clipped by 1 base and J by 6 bases, with 18 bases between them. Germline V gene data show CDR1 as LGHNA and CDR2 as YNFKEQ. The CDR3 consists of 16 residues. The chain combines TRBV4-2 with TRBJ1-1; tentative D call: TRBD1 (6 bases). Sequencing was carried out using PBMCs. The sequence came from a middle-aged woman in good health and CMV-seropositive. The CDR3 bases are TGTGCCAGCAGCCAAGGGCGGGGGGCGCCGGGGGCTGAAGCTTTCTTT. This sequence encodes CASSQGRGAPGAEAFF.